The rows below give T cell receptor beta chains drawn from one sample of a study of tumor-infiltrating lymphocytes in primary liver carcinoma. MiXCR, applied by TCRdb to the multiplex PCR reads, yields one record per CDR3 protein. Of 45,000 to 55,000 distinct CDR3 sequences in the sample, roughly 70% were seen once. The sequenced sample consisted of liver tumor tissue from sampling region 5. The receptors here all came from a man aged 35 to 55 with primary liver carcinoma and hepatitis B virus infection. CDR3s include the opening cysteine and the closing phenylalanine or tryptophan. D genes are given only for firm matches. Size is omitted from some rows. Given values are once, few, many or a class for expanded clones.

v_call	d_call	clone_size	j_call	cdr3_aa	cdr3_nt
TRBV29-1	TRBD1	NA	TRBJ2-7	CSVPRTGGYEQYF	TGCAGCGTTCCCCGGACAGGGGGCTACGAGCAATACTTC
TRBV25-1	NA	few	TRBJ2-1	CAGSVGDWQFF	TGTGCCGGCAGTGTAGGGGATTGGCAGTTCTTC
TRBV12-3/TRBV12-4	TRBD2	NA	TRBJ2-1	CASRGLVGPNEQFF	TGTGCCAGCCGCGGACTAGTGGGTCCCAACGAGCAGTTCTTC
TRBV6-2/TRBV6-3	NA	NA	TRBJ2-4	CASSPPGLGVSLTKNIQYF	TGTGCCAGCAGTCCACCTGGGCTAGGCGTCTCACTAACCAAAAACATTCAGTACTTC
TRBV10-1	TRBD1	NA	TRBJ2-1	CSSRDRSSYNGQFF	TGCTCCAGCAGGGACAGAAGCTCCTACAATGGGCAGTTCTTC
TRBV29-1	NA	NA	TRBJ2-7	CNVLDVSEQYF	TGCAACGTCCTGGACGTATCCGAGCAGTACTTC
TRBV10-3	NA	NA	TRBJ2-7	CAISKSSGGPTEQYF	TGTGCCATCAGTAAGTCTAGTGGGGGCCCTACCGAGCAGTACTTC
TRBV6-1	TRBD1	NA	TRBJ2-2	CASSDRDSDPNTGELFF	TGCGCCAGCAGCGACAGGGATAGCGACCCGAACACCGGGGAGCTGTTTTTT
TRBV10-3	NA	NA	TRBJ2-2	CAISRQKGPGELFF	TGTGCCATCAGCCGACAGAAAGGTCCCGGGGAGCTGTTTTTT
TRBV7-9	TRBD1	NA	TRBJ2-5	CASSWRDRGQETQYF	TGTGCCAGCAGCTGGAGGGACAGGGGGCAAGAGACCCAGTACTTC
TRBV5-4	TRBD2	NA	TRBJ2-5	CASSTLSGRSQETQYF	TGTGCCAGCAGCACCCTTAGCGGGAGGTCTCAAGAGACCCAGTACTTC
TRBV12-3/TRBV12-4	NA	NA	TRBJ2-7	CAGSTQNGAYDQYF	TGTGCCGGCAGTACCCAAAACGGGGCCTACGATCAGTACTTC
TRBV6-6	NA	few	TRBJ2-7	CAVGGQQHFYERYF	TGTGCCGTCGGGGGGCAGCAGCATTTCTACGAGCGATACTTC
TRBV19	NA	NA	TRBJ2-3	CASSGRLATANTQYF	TGTGCCAGTAGTGGGAGGTTAGCCACCGCCAATACGCAGTATTTT
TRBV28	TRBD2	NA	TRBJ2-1	CTSAAPGGKNEQFF	TGTACCAGCGCGGCCCCGGGAGGGAAGAATGAGCAGTTCTTT
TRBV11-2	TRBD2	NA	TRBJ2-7	CASTSTGGRRYEQYF	TGTGCCAGCACCTCAACCGGGGGGAGAAGGTACGAGCAGTACTTC
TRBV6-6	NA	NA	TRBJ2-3	CASSYHRRSTDTQYF	TGTGCCAGCAGTTATCACAGGCGAAGCACAGATACGCAGTATTTT
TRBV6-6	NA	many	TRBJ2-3	CASSHRQGTDTQYF	TGTGCCAGCAGTCACAGACAAGGCACAGATACGCAGTATTTT
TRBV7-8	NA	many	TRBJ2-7	CASSGDKTYEQYF	TGTGCCAGCAGCGGGGACAAGACCTACGAGCAGTACTTC
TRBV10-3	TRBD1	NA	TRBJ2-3	CAISLGRGQGTQYF	TGTGCCATCAGCTTGGGCAGGGGGCAAGGTACGCAGTATTTT
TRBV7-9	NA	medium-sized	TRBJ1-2	CASSRVGAGYTF	TGTGCCAGCAGCCGCGTGGGAGCCGGCTACACCTTC
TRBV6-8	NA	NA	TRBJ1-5	CASTRVGDQSQHF	TGTGCCAGCACTCGGGTGGGAGATCAGTCCCAGCATTTT